A selection of T cell receptor beta chains follows, all from one sample in a study of blood T cell repertoires in COVID-19. Assay used: immunoSEQ multiplex PCR; TCRdb lists only in-frame clones, some missing. The sample consists of approximately 200,000 clones, about 86% of them appearing once. Sequences were obtained from peripheral blood. The receptors were gathered from a man aged 18 to 35 with active or convalescent COVID-19. CDR3s include the opening cysteine and the closing phenylalanine or tryptophan. A D gene is named only where the DNA matches it firmly. Rows give clone size only sometimes, using once, few, many, or a class for an expanded clone.

clone size	V gene	D gene	J gene	CDR3 DNA	CDR3 protein
-	TRBV5-1	TRBD1	TRBJ1-1	TGCGCCAGCAGAGGCTCGGACAGGGAATTTGAAGCTTTCTTT	CASRGSDREFEAFF
-	TRBV7-2	TRBD1	TRBJ1-1	TGTGCCAGCAGCCGCCGTGGACAGGGAAACACTGAAGCTTTCTTT	CASSRRGQGNTEAFF
-	TRBV19	TRBD2	TRBJ2-3	TGTGCCAGTAGTATAAGAGGGAGCTCGACTAGCGGGAGTTTAGATACGCAGTATTTT	CASSIRGSSTSGSLDTQYF
once	TRBV7-8	TRBD1	TRBJ2-2	TGTGCCAGCAGCCCCCGGAAAACGGGACAGTACACCGGGGAGCTGTTTTTT	CASSPRKTGQYTGELFF
-	TRBV27	TRBD2	TRBJ2-3	TGTGCCAGCAGTCCAGGACTAGCGGGAGGGCACCGGACCGGTACGCAGTATTTT	CASSPGLAGGHRTGTQYF
-	TRBV7-6	TRBD1	TRBJ1-3	TGTGCCAGCAGCTTTCTCCCGGGACAGGGACAAAAAACCTCTGGAAACACCATATATTTT	CASSFLPGQGQKTSGNTIYF
few	TRBV29-1	TRBD1	TRBJ2-3	TGCAGCGTTGTCTCCGGGACAGGGGGCACAGATACGCAGTATTTT	CSVVSGTGGTDTQYF
-	TRBV7-3	TRBD1	TRBJ2-3	TGTGCCAGCAGCTATGGGACAGGCACAGATACGCAGTATTTT	CASSYGTGTDTQYF
-	TRBV6-2/TRBV6-3	TRBD2	TRBJ2-7	TGTGCCAGCACCCCACCTAGCGGGAACTACGAGCAGTACTTC	CASTPPSGNYEQYF
few	TRBV18	-	TRBJ2-5	TGTGCCAGTCAACGGGACTCTCAAGAGACCCAGTACTTC	CASQRDSQETQYF
-	TRBV5-5	TRBD1	TRBJ1-2	TGTGCCAGCAGCGAAAACCCGACAGGGGTCAACTATGGCTACACCTTC	CASSENPTGVNYGYTF
-	TRBV27	TRBD2	TRBJ2-7	TGTGCCAGCAGTCTGGCGGGAGTAAAGTACGAGCAGTACTTC	CASSLAGVKYEQYF
few	TRBV9	TRBD2	TRBJ2-2	TGTGCCAGCAGCGTAACGTTCCTAGCGGGAGGGGGCACCGGGGAGCTGTTTTTT	CASSVTFLAGGGTGELFF
-	TRBV24-1	TRBD1	TRBJ2-2	TGTGCCACCAGTGATTCGACGTTAGGGACAGGGGTGAGCACCGGGGAGCTGTTTTTT	CATSDSTLGTGVSTGELFF
-	TRBV30	-	TRBJ1-2	TGTGCCTGGAGTGACCGGGGTTCCTATGGCTACACCTTC	CAWSDRGSYGYTF
-	TRBV15	TRBD2	TRBJ2-1	TGTGCCACCAGCAGAGGTGAGGAAGGCCTAGCGGGAGGACCAAAGCAGTTCTTC	CATSRGEEGLAGGPKQFF
-	TRBV7-3	TRBD1	TRBJ2-1	TGTGCCAGCAGCGCCCAGGACAGGGTTATGAAGGATGAGCAGTTCTTC	CASSAQDRVMKDEQFF
-	TRBV19	-	TRBJ2-5	TGTGCCAGTAGCCCAACAGGGAAGGGAGAGACCCAGTACTTC	CASSPTGKGETQYF
-	TRBV10-1	TRBD2	TRBJ2-1	TGCGCCAGCAGTGAGCCAGGGACTAGCGGTTCCTACAATGAGCAGTTCTTC	CASSEPGTSGSYNEQFF
-	TRBV5-4	-	TRBJ2-5	TGTGCCAGCAGCGCCCAGAAACAAGAGACCCAGTACTTC	CASSAQKQETQYF
-	TRBV2	TRBD2	TRBJ2-1	TGTGCCAGCAGCCCCAAAGCGGGAGGGAACAGTGAGCAGTTCTTC	CASSPKAGGNSEQFF
once	TRBV10-3	-	TRBJ2-3	TGTGCCATCAGAGTTCGGGCGGGTGAGGGCACAGATACGCAGTATTTT	CAIRVRAGEGTDTQYF
-	TRBV25-1	TRBD2	TRBJ2-3	TGTGCCAGCTCGCGCTTAGCGGGAGGGCGCGATACGCAGTATTTT	CASSRLAGGRDTQYF
-	TRBV28	-	TRBJ1-1	TGTGCCAGCAGTCCATCATCTGGTCCCCGCTATGAAGCTTTCTTT	CASSPSSGPRYEAFF
-	TRBV2	TRBD1	TRBJ2-7	TGTGCCAGCAGTGCCGAGGGACAGGGGTACGGCGAGCAGTACTTC	CASSAEGQGYGEQYF
-	TRBV28	TRBD2	TRBJ2-1	TGTGCCAGCAGTCCTTACCCCCCTAGCGGGGCCTACAATGAGCAGTTCTTC	CASSPYPPSGAYNEQFF
-	TRBV5-1	-	TRBJ1-1	TGCGCCAGCAGCTGGGCTAACACTGAAGCTTTCTTT	CASSWANTEAFF
-	TRBV9	-	TRBJ2-1	TGTGCCAGCAGCGCAGGGGGGAGCGCCTACAATGAGCAGTTCTTC	CASSAGGSAYNEQFF
-	TRBV7-8	-	TRBJ2-7	TGTGCCACCAGCTACGACAGGTCCTACGAGCAGTACTTC	CATSYDRSYEQYF
-	TRBV3-1/TRBV3-2	-	TRBJ2-2	TGTGCCAGCAGCTTATATACCGGGGAGCTGTTTTTT	CASSLYTGELFF
-	TRBV6-4	-	TRBJ2-1	TGTGCCAGCAGTGTGGAAGGGGCGACAAATGAGCAGTTCTTC	CASSVEGATNEQFF
-	TRBV4-3	TRBD2	TRBJ2-1	TGCGCCAGCGCACAATCTGCGGGGGCCTACAATGAGCAGTTCTTC	CASAQSAGAYNEQFF
-	TRBV5-1	TRBD1	TRBJ1-2	TGCGCCAGCAGCCGACAGGGGGCGAGGGACTATGGCTACACCTTC	CASSRQGARDYGYTF
-	TRBV28	-	TRBJ2-7	TGTGCCAGCAGTTTCGGGGGACGGTACGAGCAGTACTTC	CASSFGGRYEQYF
-	TRBV7-6	TRBD2	TRBJ2-5	TGTGCCAGCAGCCTAAGACTAGCGGGAGAGGGTGAGACCCAGTACTTC	CASSLRLAGEGETQYF
-	TRBV7-9	-	TRBJ1-3	TGTGCCAGCAGCTTAGTTTTACAGAAAGTGTGGGCAGGAAACACCATATATTTT	CASSLVLQKVWAGNTIYF
few	TRBV10-3	-	TRBJ1-1	TGTGCCATCAGACCAGGGGTCATGAACACTGAAGCTTTCTTT	CAIRPGVMNTEAFF
-	TRBV21-1	-	TRBJ1-2	TGTGCCAGCAGCAACCAAACAGCCTATGGCTACACCTTC	CASSNQTAYGYTF
-	TRBV5-4	TRBD1	TRBJ2-7	TGTGCCAGCAGCAGGGGGACCGGGACAGGGATATACGAGCAGTACTTC	CASSRGTGTGIYEQYF
-	TRBV24-1	-	TRBJ2-1	TGTGCCACCAGTGATTGGGGGACACCTAACAATGAGCAGTTCTTC	CATSDWGTPNNEQFF
-	TRBV4-1	TRBD2	TRBJ2-1	TGCGCCAGCAGCCAACCAACTAGCGGGAGTCCTCATGAGCAGTTCTTC	CASSQPTSGSPHEQFF